This T cell receptor beta chain was identified during a study of T cell repertoires in cytomegalovirus infection. The wider study: TCR beta signatures that were public indicated CMV infection and matching HLA type. General observations from the study: HLA-C-restricted CMV-specific TCR beta clonotypes prevailed in the ex vivo response.

In the case of this clonotype: Its specificity is unknown.

V shed 8 bases, J shed 2 bases, and the junction held 4 bases outside the gene matches. CDR1 is ENHRY and CDR2 is SYGVKD in the germline V gene. This CDR3 has 14 residues. TCRdb re-analysed the reads in MiXCR, keeping a single row per CDR3 protein. The profile shows 400,000 to 550,000 distinct CDR3 sequences, about 11% of them singletons. The source material was PBMCs. This chain joins TRBV10-3 and TRBJ2-3; 10 bases match TRBD1. This clonotype originated in a human donor in good health (CMV status not recorded). Some clones in this sample may be carry-over from other donors' samples. The CDR3 reads CAIAGTGDTDTQYF. For the CDR3, the DNA is TGTGCCATCGCCGGGACAGGGGACACAGATACGCAGTATTTT.